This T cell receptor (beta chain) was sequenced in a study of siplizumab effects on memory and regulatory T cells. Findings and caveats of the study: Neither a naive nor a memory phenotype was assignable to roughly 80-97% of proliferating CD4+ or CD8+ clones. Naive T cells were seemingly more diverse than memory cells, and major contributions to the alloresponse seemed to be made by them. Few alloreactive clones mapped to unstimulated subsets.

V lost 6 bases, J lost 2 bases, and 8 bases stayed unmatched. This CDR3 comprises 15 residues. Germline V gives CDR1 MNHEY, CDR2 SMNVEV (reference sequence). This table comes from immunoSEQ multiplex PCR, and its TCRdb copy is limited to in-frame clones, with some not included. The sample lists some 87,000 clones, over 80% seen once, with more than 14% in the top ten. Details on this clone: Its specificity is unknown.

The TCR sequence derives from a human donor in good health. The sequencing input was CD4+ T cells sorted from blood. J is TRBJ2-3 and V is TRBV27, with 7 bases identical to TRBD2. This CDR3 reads CASRPTSRDTDTQYF. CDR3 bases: TGTGCCAGCAGGCCGACTAGCCGAGACACAGATACGCAGTATTTT.